A single sample gave rise to the 12 T cell receptor beta chains below, sequenced in a study of T cells in Graves' hyperthyroidism and ophthalmopathy. What was amplified from RNA transcripts were TCR beta CDR3 regions. HTBI primers were the set used in a first-round RT-PCR of the TCR CDR3. A single record per CDR3 protein comes from TCRdb applying MiXCR to the multiplex PCR reads. This repertoire shows roughly 510,000 distinct CDR3 sequences, less than 25% found once; its top ten account for approximately 25%. The sample taken for sequencing was blood. The receptor source for this set is a man younger than 35 with Graves' hyperthyroidism.

The CDR3 here is CASSLREGKREQYF. CDR3 nucleotides: TGTGCCAGCAGTCTTCGGGAGGGAAAACGCGAGCAGTACTTC. The chain uses TRBV12-3 or TRBV12-4 and TRBJ2-7; 8 nucleotides match TRBD2. The CDR3 is made up of 14 amino acids. Trimming removed 5 bases from V and 6 bases from J; junction bases left unmatched: 9.

The chain is built from TRBV19 and TRBJ2-5; 8 nucleotides match TRBD1. Germline V CDR1 and CDR2: LNHDA, SQIVND (reference sequence). J lost 0 bases, V lost 5 bases, and 5 bases had no gene match. The CDR3 extends over 15 amino acids. DNA of the CDR3: TGTGCCAGTAGTTCTCAGGGGGCTTACCAAGAGACCCAGTACTTC. It codes for CASSSQGAYQETQYF. Complete variable domain (other parts from reference TRBV19 and TRBJ2-5): DGGITQSPKYLFRKEGQNVTLSCEQNLNHDAMYWYRQDPGQGLRLIYYSQIVNDFQKGDIAEGYSVSREKKESFPLTVTSAQKNPTAFYLCASSSQGAYQETQYFGPGTRLLVL.

The V and J genes are TRBV19 and TRBJ2-7, with 7 bases matching TRBD2. Losses at the gene ends were 3 bases for V and 6 bases for J; bases not matched to a gene: 5. This CDR3 contains 13 residues. The germline V gene encodes CDR1 LNHDA and CDR2 SQIVND (reference sequence). The CDR3 sequence is CASSIAQRGEQYF. As DNA, the CDR3 is TGTGCCAGTAGTATTGCCCAGCGGGGCGAGCAGTACTTC. The full variable domain, rest sourced from reference TRBV19 and TRBJ2-7, is DGGITQSPKYLFRKEGQNVTLSCEQNLNHDAMYWYRQDPGQGLRLIYYSQIVNDFQKGDIAEGYSVSREKKESFPLTVTSAQKNPTAFYLCASSIAQRGEQYFGPGTRLTVT.

This clonotype was picked up many times. This CDR3 reads CASSLGFTGLDTEAFF. The CDR3 DNA reads TGTGCCAGCAGCTTAGGATTTACAGGGTTGGACACTGAAGCTTTCTTT. The chain links TRBV7-8 to TRBJ1-1, with a possible D match to TRBD1 (6 bases). V gave up 1 base and J gave up 3 bases, with 15 bases separating them. This CDR3 has 16 amino acids. CDR1 is SGHVS and CDR2 is FQNEAQ in the germline V gene.

This clonotype occurred many times. This sequence joins TRBV12-3 or TRBV12-4 and TRBJ1-1; tentatively, D is TRBD1 (6 bases). The CDR3 extends over 17 amino acids. Trimming removed 3 bases at V and 4 bases at J, with 21 bases between. The CDR3 protein is CASSLRVLAGASTEAFF. As DNA, the CDR3 is TGTGCCAGCAGTTTGAGGGTCTTGGCAGGGGCGTCCACTGAAGCTTTCTTT.

The CDR3 spells CASSHVQGGQGTYEQYF. The CDR3 coding sequence is TGCGCCAGCAGCCATGTTCAGGGAGGACAGGGGACCTACGAGCAGTACTTC. This chain uses TRBV4-1 with TRBJ2-7, with 9 bases identical to TRBD1. V trimming: 3 bases; J trimming: 2 bases; junction bases outside the gene matches: 11. The length of the CDR3 is 17 residues. The germline CDR1 and CDR2 sequences are MGHRA and YSYEKL.

This clonotype was detected many times. The gene calls are TRBV27 and TRBJ2-7, with D possibly being TRBD1 (5 bases). The ends were cut back, 2 bases at V and 1 base at J, with 15 bases in the middle. Germline V gene sequence: CDR1 MNHEY, CDR2 SMNVEV (reference sequence). The CDR3 has 16 amino acids. In nucleotides, the CDR3 is TGTGCCAGCAGTTTAAGGCCGCAGGGATCATCCTACGAGCAGTACTTC. It codes for CASSLRPQGSSYEQYF.

The V and J genes are TRBV9 and TRBJ2-2; TRBD2 matches 8 bases. This CDR3 is 16 amino acids long. Germline CDR1 and CDR2: SGDLS and YYNGEE. Germline trimming cut 3 bases from V and 1 base from J; bases unmatched to any gene: 5. The CDR3 coding sequence is TGTGCCAGCAGCGCCGCGGGGGGAAAGAACACCGGGGAGCTGTTTTTT. Residues: CASSAAGGKNTGELFF.

This clonotype was detected many times. CDR3 loop: CASSLYIQGNYGYTF. The CDR3 DNA reads TGTGCCAGCAGTTTATATATACAGGGGAACTATGGCTACACCTTC. V usage is TRBV28 and J usage is TRBJ1-2; TRBD1 matches 7 bases. Germline V gene sequence: CDR1 MDHEN, CDR2 SYDVKM. The CDR3 covers 15 residues. J lost 2 bases, V lost 1 base, and 4 bases had no gene match.

This clonotype was recorded many times. This chain links TRBV6-5 with TRBJ2-7; D might be TRBD2 (6 bases). The CDR3 covers 15 residues. CDR1 and CDR2 from the germline V gene are MNHEY and SVGAGI. Trimming took off 2 bases at V and 0 bases at J, with 11 bases between the two ends. The CDR3 region has the DNA TGTGCCAGCAGTTACACGGGACTTAGCTCCTACGAGCAGTACTTC. As protein: CASSYTGLSSYEQYF.

The chain's CDR3 is CASSARRRYSNQPQHF. The DNA for the CDR3 is TGTGCCAGTAGTGCCCGACGCCGTTATAGCAATCAGCCCCAGCATTTT. The chain joins TRBV19 to TRBJ1-5; D is unclear. Trimming took off 5 bases at V and 0 bases at J, with 14 bases between the two ends. CDR3 size: 16 residues. Germline V gene sequence: CDR1 LNHDA, CDR2 SQIVND (reference sequence).

The sample holds one count of this clonotype. This chain links TRBV6-1 with TRBJ1-2; no clear D. The length of the CDR3 is 15 residues. Deletions cut 4 bases from V and 8 bases from J, with 20 bases between. The germline V gene has CDR1 MNHNS and CDR2 SASEGT. CDR3 amino acids: CASSVSGSFTDGYTF. In nucleotides, the CDR3 is TGTGCCAGCAGTGTTAGTGGCAGTTTTACGGACGGCTACACCTTC.